These T cell receptor beta chains were read from a single sample in a study of OX40 agonist ivuxolimab in advanced cancers. Using immunoSEQ multiplex PCR, the repertoire was profiled, and TCRdb retains in-frame clones only, with some absent. The data show over 55,000 clones, 84% seen once. This specimen was CD4+ or CD8+ T cells sorted from blood, taken in a trial of the OX40 agonist ivuxolimab. All receptors come from an adult with an advanced solid tumor such as melanoma, head and neck, liver or kidney cancer. CDR3s include the opening cysteine and the closing phenylalanine or tryptophan. The D gene is left open where the match is weak. For some rows the clone size is stated as once, few or many, or as a class when expanded; others skip it.

TRBV5-1	.	.	TRBJ2-7	TGCGCCAGCAGCCCTTCGGGGGAGGCCTACGAGCAGTACTTC	CASSPSGEAYEQYF
TRBV19	.	.	TRBJ2-7	TGTGCCAGTAGTACAGCGGGCCTTAGCTCCTACGAGCAGTACTTC	CASSTAGLSSYEQYF
TRBV7-6	.	.	TRBJ2-3	TGTGCCAGCAGCTTACGGTCCGGGACCTACTCAGATACGCAGTATTTT	CASSLRSGTYSDTQYF
TRBV6-5	.	.	TRBJ2-1	TGTGCCAGCAGTTACTCTGCATTTGGCGAGCAGTTCTTC	CASSYSAFGEQFF
TRBV30	TRBD1	.	TRBJ2-5	TGTGCCTGGACTAGGGGGCTCGATGGAGGGACCCAGTACTTC	CAWTRGLDGGTQYF
TRBV6-5	.	.	TRBJ1-5	TGTGCCAGCAGTTACTCGAGCACCAATCAGCCCCAGCATTTT	CASSYSSTNQPQHF
TRBV15	TRBD1	once	TRBJ1-2	TGTGCCACCAGCAGAGGGACAGGGTGGTATGGCTACACCTTC	CATSRGTGWYGYTF
TRBV5-6	.	.	TRBJ1-6	TGTGCCAGCAGCTTTGGGGGGCTAAATTCACCCCTCCACTTT	CASSFGGLNSPLHF
TRBV29-1	.	once	TRBJ1-2	TGCAGCGTTGTGAGGGAGGACGGCTACACCTTC	CSVVREDGYTF
TRBV7-2	.	.	TRBJ1-5	TGTGCCAGCAGCTTAGGGACATTTAGCAATCAGCCCCAGCATTTT	CASSLGTFSNQPQHF
TRBV6-5	TRBD1	.	TRBJ1-4	TGTGCCAGCAGCCCCGCGGGGACAGTATTAGGTCTGTTTTTT	CASSPAGTVLGLFF
TRBV7-9	.	few	TRBJ1-1	TGTGCCAGCAGCTTAGTCAGTGGGACTGAAGCTTTCTTT	CASSLVSGTEAFF
TRBV2	TRBD2	.	TRBJ2-7	TGTGCCAGCATTACGCAAACTTATAGCGGGAGCGCCTACGAGCAGTACTTC	CASITQTYSGSAYEQYF
TRBV28	.	.	TRBJ1-1	TGTGCCAGTGGGACGCCAGAATGGAACACTGAAGCTTTCTTT	CASGTPEWNTEAFF
TRBV19	.	.	TRBJ2-3	TGTGCCAGTAGGCCCGGCGGCAGCACAGATACGCAGTATTTT	CASRPGGSTDTQYF
TRBV21-1	.	many	TRBJ2-2	TGTGCCAGCAGCAACCTAGCGGGGGACACCGGGGAGCTGTTTTTT	CASSNLAGDTGELFF
TRBV14	TRBD2	.	TRBJ2-7	TGTGCCAGCAGCCTAAGAGGAACTAGCGGCGGGGGGCAGTACTTC	CASSLRGTSGGGQYF
TRBV6-1	TRBD1	.	TRBJ2-1	TGTGCCAGCAGCCAGGACAGGGTTTATCATGAGCAGTTCTTC	CASSQDRVYHEQFF
TRBV4-2	.	.	TRBJ2-2	TGTGCCAGCAGCCAACGTAGGAACACCGGGGAGCTGTTTTTT	CASSQRRNTGELFF
TRBV15	.	.	TRBJ1-2	TGTGCCACCAGCCCGGGACCCAACTATGGCTACACCTTC	CATSPGPNYGYTF
TRBV7-6	.	.	TRBJ1-3	TGTGCCAGCAGCTTAGAAGGGACTGGAAACACCATATATTTT	CASSLEGTGNTIYF
TRBV5-4	TRBD2	.	TRBJ2-3	TGTGCCAGCAACTTCCGCGCGGGAGCGACGCAGTATTTT	CASNFRAGATQYF